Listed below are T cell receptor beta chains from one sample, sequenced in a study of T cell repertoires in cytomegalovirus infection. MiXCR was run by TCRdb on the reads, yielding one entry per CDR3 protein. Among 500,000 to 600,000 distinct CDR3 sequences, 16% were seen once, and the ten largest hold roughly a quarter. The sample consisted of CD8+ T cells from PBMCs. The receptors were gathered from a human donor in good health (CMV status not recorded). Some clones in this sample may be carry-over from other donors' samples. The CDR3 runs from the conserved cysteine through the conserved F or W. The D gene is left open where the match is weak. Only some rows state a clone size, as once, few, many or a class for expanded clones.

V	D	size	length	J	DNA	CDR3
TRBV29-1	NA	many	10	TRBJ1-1	TGCAGCGTTGTGCACACTGAAGCTTTCTTT	CSVVHTEAFF
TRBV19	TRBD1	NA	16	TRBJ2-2	TGTGCCAGCTCTCAGGGGGCCCGAGGGAACACCGGGGAGCTGTTTTTT	CASSQGARGNTGELFF
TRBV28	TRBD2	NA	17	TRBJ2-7	TGTGCCAGCAGTTGGGGGACTAGCGGGCCTGCCGACTACGAGCAGTACTTC	CASSWGTSGPADYEQYF
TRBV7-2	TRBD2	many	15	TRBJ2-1	TGTGCCAGCAGCTTAAACAGCGGGGGAAACAATGAGCAGTTCTTC	CASSLNSGGNNEQFF
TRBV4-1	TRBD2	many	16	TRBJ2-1	TGCGCCAGCAGGCTTCTAGCGGGAGAGGGTAACAATGAGCAGTTCTTC	CASRLLAGEGNNEQFF
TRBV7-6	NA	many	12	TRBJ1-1	TGTGCCAGCACCCCGGAGGATTTGACAGCTTTCTTT	CASTPEDLTAFF
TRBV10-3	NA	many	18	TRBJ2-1	TGTGCCATCAGTGGTGCAGGGGTGCGACTGGACTCCTACAATGAGCAGTTCTTC	CAISGAGVRLDSYNEQFF
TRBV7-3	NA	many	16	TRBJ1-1	TGTGCCAGCAGCGAATGGGCCCCGGGGCTGAACACTGAAGCTTTCTTT	CASSEWAPGLNTEAFF
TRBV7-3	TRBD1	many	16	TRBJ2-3	TGTGCCAGCAGCCCCCGGACAGGGGGCGCGAAAGATACGCAGTATTTT	CASSPRTGGAKDTQYF
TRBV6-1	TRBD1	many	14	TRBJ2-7	TGTGCCAGCAGTGAATGGACAGGGACCTACGAGCAGTACTTC	CASSEWTGTYEQYF
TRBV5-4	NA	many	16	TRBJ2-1	TGTGCCAGCAGCTTCCTTAGGGGGGACTCCTACAATGAGCAGTTCTTC	CASSFLRGDSYNEQFF
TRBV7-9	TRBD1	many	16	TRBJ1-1	TGTGCCAGCAGCGACAAAGGACAGGGGGGGGACACTGAAGCTTTCTTT	CASSDKGQGGDTEAFF
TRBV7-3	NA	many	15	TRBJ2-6	TGTGCCAGCAGCGCAGAGAGCTCTGGGGCCAACGTCCTGACTTTC	CASSAESSGANVLTF
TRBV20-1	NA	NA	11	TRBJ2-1	TGCAGTGCTAGGAACGTCGCTGAGCAGTTCTTC	CSARNVAEQFF
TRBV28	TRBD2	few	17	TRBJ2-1	TGTGCCAGCACGTTAGGAAGCGGGAGGGCTATATACAATGAGCAGTTCTTC	CASTLGSGRAIYNEQFF
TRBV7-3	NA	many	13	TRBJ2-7	TGTGCCAGCAGCCCTACCGTTATGGACGAGCAGTACTTC	CASSPTVMDEQYF
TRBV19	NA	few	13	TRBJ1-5	TGTGCCAGTAGTATAGGAGGTTTTCAGCCCCAGCATTTT	CASSIGGFQPQHF
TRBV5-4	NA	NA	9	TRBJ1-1	TGTGCCAGGAACACTGAAGCTTTCTTT	CARNTEAFF
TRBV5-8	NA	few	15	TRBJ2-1	TGTGCCAGCAGAACCGAATGGCGGGGATACAATGAGCAGTTCTTC	CASRTEWRGYNEQFF
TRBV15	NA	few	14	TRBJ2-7	TGTGCCACCAGCCGCCGGAGAGGGGGAGGCGAGCAGTACTTC	CATSRRRGGGEQYF
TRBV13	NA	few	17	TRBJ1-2	TGTGCCAGCAGCTTAGCGGGCAGGACATCAGCTAACTATGGCTACACCTTC	CASSLAGRTSANYGYTF
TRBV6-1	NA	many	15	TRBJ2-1	TGTGCCATACACTCCAGCGAATTTACCTACAATGAGCAGTTCTTC	CAIHSSEFTYNEQFF
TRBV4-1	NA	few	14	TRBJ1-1	TGCGCCAGCAGCCAAGTCCTGATGAACACTGAAGCTTTCTTT	CASSQVLMNTEAFF
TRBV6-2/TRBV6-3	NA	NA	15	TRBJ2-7	TGTGCCAGCAGACAACTCCAGGACTACGGCTACGAGCAGTACTTC	CASRQLQDYGYEQYF
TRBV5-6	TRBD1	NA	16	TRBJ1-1	TGTGCCAGCAGCCCGCGGACAGGGCCCATCTCCCTTGAAGCTTTCTTT	CASSPRTGPISLEAFF
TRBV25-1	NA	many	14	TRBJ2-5	TGTGCCAGCGAGGAGGCAGGGCTTCGAGAGACCCAGTACTTC	CASEEAGLRETQYF
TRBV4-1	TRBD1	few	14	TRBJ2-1	TGCGCCAGCAGCCCTTGGACAGGGTTGGATGAGCAGTTCTTC	CASSPWTGLDEQFF
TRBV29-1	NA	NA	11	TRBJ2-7	TGCAGCGTTGCGGGTCGCGACGAGCAGTACTTC	CSVAGRDEQYF
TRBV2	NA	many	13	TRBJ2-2	TGTTCTCAGCGTGAAAGCTTGTCCGGGGAGCTGTTTTTT	CSQRESLSGELFF
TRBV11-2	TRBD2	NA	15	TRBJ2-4	TGTGCCAGCAGCTTATTGCGGGAGAGATTGCACATTCAGTACTTC	CASSLLRERLHIQYF
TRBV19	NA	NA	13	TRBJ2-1	TGTGCCAGTAACCCCTGGGTCCGCGATGAGCAGTTCTTC	CASNPWVRDEQFF
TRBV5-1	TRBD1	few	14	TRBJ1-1	TGCGCCAGCAGCAAAGGGGGCGCGGACACTGAAGCTTTCTTT	CASSKGGADTEAFF